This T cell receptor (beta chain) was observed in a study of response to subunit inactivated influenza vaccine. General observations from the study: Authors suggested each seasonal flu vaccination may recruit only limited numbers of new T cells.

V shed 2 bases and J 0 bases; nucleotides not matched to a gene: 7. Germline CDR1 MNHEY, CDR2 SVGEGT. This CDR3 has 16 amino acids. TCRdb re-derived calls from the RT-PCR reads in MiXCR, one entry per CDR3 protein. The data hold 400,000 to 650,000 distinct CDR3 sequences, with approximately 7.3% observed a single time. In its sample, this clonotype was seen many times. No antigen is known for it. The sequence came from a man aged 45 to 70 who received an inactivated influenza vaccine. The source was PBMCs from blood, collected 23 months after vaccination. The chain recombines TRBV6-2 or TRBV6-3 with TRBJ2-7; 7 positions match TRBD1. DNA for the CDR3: TGTGCCAGCAGTTACCCCAGGGGACAGCTCTCCTACGAGCAGTACTTC. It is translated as CASSYPRGQLSYEQYF.